Below are 4 T cell receptor beta chains sequenced from a single sample in a study of blood T cell repertoires in COVID-19. The assay was immunoSEQ multiplex PCR, and TCRdb's table has in-frame clones only and misses some. The sample lists around 80,000 clones, almost 85% occurring once. Sequencing input: peripheral blood. Source of these receptors: a man aged 80 or over with acute or convalescent COVID-19.

This chain connects TRBV6-5 to TRBJ2-3, with 9 bases that match TRBD2. Trimming cost V 6 bases and J 2 bases; bases outside gene matches: 6. The CDR3 covers 15 residues. Germline V gene lookup returns CDR1 MNHEY and CDR2 SVGAGI. CDR3 DNA sequence: TGTGCCAGCAGAAAGCGGGGGGCCGACACAGATACGCAGTATTTT. As protein: CASRKRGADTDTQYF.

The chain uses TRBV11-2 and TRBJ1-1; D might be TRBD1 (5 bases). The V and J ends lost 2 bases and 1 base respectively, with 11 bases between them. Germline CDR1 reads SGHAT; CDR2 reads FQNNGV. The CDR3 loop spans 15 amino acids. CDR3 in DNA: TGTGCCAGCAGCTTAACTCTCAGGGAGAACACTGAAGCTTTCTTT. This gives the protein CASSLTLRENTEAFF.

This chain uses TRBV7-2 with TRBJ1-2, with 8 bases that match TRBD1. The CDR3 extends over 16 amino acids. CDR1 is SGHTA and CDR2 is FQGNSA in the germline V gene. Trimming cost V 5 bases and J 1 base; bases outside gene matches: 9. The CDR3 region has the DNA TGTGCCAGCAGCCTCCGGACAGGGCTGAGTAACTATGGCTACACCTTC. Residues: CASSLRTGLSNYGYTF.

V is TRBV27 and J is TRBJ2-4, with D possibly being TRBD1 (6 bases). CDR3 length: 14 residues. Per germline, CDR1 MNHEY and CDR2 SMNVEV (reference sequence). The germline V and J ends were trimmed by 2 bases and 10 bases, with 15 bases remaining between them. DNA of the CDR3: TGTGCCAGCAGTTTAAGAACAGGGTATAGTATTCAGTACTTC. Encoded protein: CASSLRTGYSIQYF.